The source of this T cell receptor (beta chain) is a study of blood T cell repertoires in COVID-19. The wider study: Samples representing acute and convalescent COVID-19 were sourced from the United States, Italy and Spain. From T cells, B-cell-depleted T cells, or PBMCs came the material, which was cDNA or gDNA.

In terms of age and location, participants ranged from roughly 18 to 90 years and lived in around 22 US areas. Individuals in the exposed group had encountered a COVID-19 case within 2 weeks preceding study entry. TCRdb's copy holds only in-frame clones and misses some; the assay was immunoSEQ multiplex PCR. The data contain some 320,000 clones, 85% of them singletons. The CDR3 loop spans 14 amino acids. Between the trimmed V and J ends, which lost 5 bases and 7 bases, there was a span of 17 bases. The V gene's germline CDR1 is SGHTA and CDR2 FQGNSA. This sequence was found in a woman aged 25 to 39 who had been exposed to COVID-19. The sequenced sample was PBMCs or T cells enriched from blood (not recorded which). The chain joins TRBV7-2 to TRBJ1-1; D remains ambiguous. The CDR3, as DNA: TGTGCCAGCAGCCAACTAATTGCGAGTGGTGAAGCTTTCTTT. Protein product: CASSQLIASGEAFF.